This entry lists 27 T cell receptor beta chains sequenced from one sample in a study of Ad26.COV2.S vaccination and SARS-CoV-2 variants. Libraries were prepared by immunoSEQ multiplex PCR; TCRdb keeps only in-frame clonotypes and omits some of them. The data show about 350,000 clones, 80% to 90% seen once. Treatment meaning: approximately 18 received Ad26.COV2.S at low or high dose, single or two shots; about 5 received placebo; per-sample allocation not given. Day 63 following the first vaccine or placebo injection was when the samples were taken. Sequenced material: peripheral blood, taken in a trial of Ad26.COV2.S vaccine versus placebo. The receptors come from a person aged 18-65 years who received the Ad26.COV2.S COVID-19 vaccine or a placebo.

V and J are TRBV5-1 and TRBJ1-2; TRBD1 might be the D (5 bases). The CDR3 sequence is 13 residues long. V was pared by 0 bases and J by 8 bases, with 11 bases between. CDR1 and CDR2 from the germline V gene are SGHRS and YFSETQ. CDR3 amino acids: CASSLGGAGGYTF. The CDR3 DNA reads as TGCGCCAGCAGCTTGGGTGGGGCAGGAGGCTACACCTTC.

The CDR3 bases are TGTGCCAGCAGCTTAGGGGGGGGCAGCATCCCCTCCTACGAGCAGTACTTC. This codes for CASSLGGGSIPSYEQYF. The chain recombines TRBV7-9 with TRBJ2-7; D perhaps matches TRBD2 (7 bases). V gave up 1 base and J gave up 0 bases, with 16 bases separating them. The CDR3 has 17 amino acids. The germline V gene encodes CDR1 SEHNR and CDR2 FQNEAQ (reference sequence). Variable domain in full (rest from reference TRBV7-9 and TRBJ2-7): DTGVSQNPRHKITKRGQNVTFRCDPISEHNRLYWYRQTLGQGPEFLTYFQNEAQLEKSRLLSDRFSAERPKGSFSTLEIQRTEQGDSAMYLCASSLGGGSIPSYEQYFGPGTRLTVT.

The gene calls are TRBV7-8 and TRBJ2-7; D is ambiguous. Trimming took off 1 base at V and 4 bases at J, with 26 bases between the two ends. Germline V gene data show CDR1 as SGHVS and CDR2 as FQNEAQ. The CDR3 is made up of 19 amino acids. As DNA, the CDR3 is TGTGCCAGCAGCTTAGACTGGGTAGGCCCCTTCCAACCTCCGTACGAGCAGTACTTC. Translation gives CASSLDWVGPFQPPYEQYF. Filled out from reference TRBV7-8 and TRBJ2-7, the complete variable domain reads GAGVSQSPRYKVAKRGQDVALRCDPISGHVSLFWYQQALGQGPEFLTYFQNEAQLDKSGLPSDRFFAERPEGSVSTLKIQRTQQEDSAVYLCASSLDWVGPFQPPYEQYFGPGTRLTVT.

The rearrangement joins TRBV4-1 to TRBJ1-5, with D hard to call. Per germline, CDR1 MGHRA and CDR2 YSYEKL. The V end was cut by 0 bases, the J end by 3 bases, with 9 bases between. The CDR3 length is 15 residues. The CDR3 DNA is TGCGCCAGCAGCCAAGATTTCACAGTCAATCAGCCCCAGCATTTT. This gives the protein CASSQDFTVNQPQHF.

The chain joins TRBV6-1 to TRBJ1-3; D call uncertain. Trimming stripped 2 bases from V and 6 bases from J, with 8 bases between. Germline CDR1 MNHNS, CDR2 SASEGT. There are 13 residues in the CDR3. Here the CDR3 reads CASSESDPNTIYF. CDR3 sequence (DNA): TGTGCCAGCAGTGAAAGCGACCCAAACACCATATATTTT.

V is TRBV2 and J is TRBJ2-1; D remains ambiguous. The V gene lost 7 bases and the J gene lost 5 bases, with 12 bases spanning the gap. In germline, CDR1 is SNHLY, CDR2 FYNNEI. The CDR3 extends over 13 amino acids. Written as DNA, the CDR3 is TGTGCCAGCACCCTGCGACGGGACAATGAGCAGTTCTTC. It specifies CASTLRRDNEQFF.

This clone was found once. The chain links TRBV19 to TRBJ2-2; a possible D gene is TRBD1 (5 bases). Trimming removed 3 bases from V and 5 bases from J, with 13 bases in between. The germline V gene encodes CDR1 LNHDA and CDR2 SQIVND (reference sequence). The CDR3 totals 15 residues. The CDR3 DNA sequence: TGTGCCAGTAGTATGAAAGGACATGCGACCGGGGAGCTGTTTTTT. Amino acid sequence: CASSMKGHATGELFF.

The J gene is TRBJ2-7, the V gene TRBV19; D not resolved. The CDR3 runs 15 residues. CDR1 and CDR2 from the germline V gene are LNHDA and SQIVND (reference sequence). Trimming shortened V by 3 bases and J by 3 bases, and 15 bases separated the two germline ends. CDR3 DNA sequence: TGTGCCAGTAGTATTAGCTTCGGGTCGGGCTACGAGCAGTACTTC. Its translation is CASSISFGSGYEQYF.

The chain is built from TRBV19 and TRBJ2-7; either TRBD1 or TRBD2 may fit D (6 bases each). The germline CDR1 and CDR2 sequences are LNHDA and SQIVND (reference sequence). V was cut by 3 bases and J by 7 bases, with 16 bases left in between. CDR3 size: 14 residues. CDR3 residues: CASSIRSGAEEQYF. The DNA of the CDR3 is TGTGCCAGTAGTATTCGATCGGGGGCAGAAGAGCAGTACTTC.

The chain carries TRBV6-5 and TRBJ2-1, with 14 bases that match TRBD2. V shed 8 bases and J 6 bases; nucleotides not matched to a gene: 3. This CDR3 is built from 14 residues. The germline V gene encodes CDR1 MNHEY and CDR2 SVGAGI. This CDR3 reads CASWTSGGLNEQFF. The DNA of the CDR3 is TGTGCCAGCTGGACTAGCGGGGGGCTCAATGAGCAGTTCTTC.

The chain employs TRBV9 and TRBJ2-3; TRBD1 matches 8 bases. V lost 0 bases, J lost 4 bases, and 4 bases stayed unmatched. This CDR3 is built from 15 residues. From germline, CDR1 is SGDLS and CDR2 YYNGEE. The CDR3 sequence is CASSVGDRSPDTQYF. CDR3 sequence (DNA): TGTGCCAGCAGCGTAGGGGACAGGTCACCAGATACGCAGTATTTT. Looking up the rest from reference TRBV9 and TRBJ2-3 gives the full variable domain: DSGVTQTPKHLITATGQRVTLRCSPRSGDLSVYWYQQSLDQGLQFLIQYYNGEERAKGNILERFSAQQFPDLHSELNLSSLELGDSALYFCASSVGDRSPDTQYFGPGTRLTVL.

The V and J genes are TRBV7-9 and TRBJ1-2; 8 bases map to TRBD1. J was trimmed by 5 bases and V by 5 bases; bases with no gene match: 7. CDR1 and CDR2 (germline): SEHNR, FQNEAQ (reference sequence). This CDR3 contains 14 residues. CDR3: CASSPPGTGYGYTF. Written as DNA, the CDR3 is TGTGCCAGCAGCCCCCCCGGGACAGGTTATGGCTACACCTTC.

V gene TRBV4-2 combines with J gene TRBJ2-7; D ambiguous. The length of the CDR3 is 13 residues. V was trimmed by 0 bases and J by 2 bases, leaving 5 bases between them. CDR1 is LGHNA and CDR2 is YNFKEQ in the germline V gene. CDR3: CASSQDRAYEQYF. The CDR3 nucleotides are TGTGCCAGCAGCCAAGATCGGGCCTACGAGCAGTACTTC.

J is TRBJ2-1 and V is TRBV7-8, with 10 bases matching TRBD2. Losses at the gene ends were 5 bases for V and 5 bases for J; bases not matched to a gene: 9. Germline values: CDR1 SGHVS, CDR2 FQNEAQ. The CDR3 loop spans 16 amino acids. DNA for the CDR3: TGTGCCAGCAGCCGTCCTCGCGGGACTAGCGACAATGAGCAGTTCTTC. Amino acid sequence: CASSRPRGTSDNEQFF.

The chain links TRBV2 to TRBJ2-1; maybe TRBD1 (6 bases). The CDR3 runs to 15 residues. Germline CDR1 reads SNHLY; CDR2 reads FYNNEI. The V gene lost 2 bases and the J gene lost 7 bases, with 15 bases spanning the gap. CDR3 residues: CASSELGGSFNEQFF. Here the CDR3 DNA reads TGTGCCAGCAGTGAACTAGGGGGAAGTTTTAATGAGCAGTTCTTC.

V usage is TRBV12-5 and J usage is TRBJ2-1; tentatively, D is TRBD2 (7 bases). The CDR3 consists of 16 residues. Per the germline V gene, CDR1 is LGHNT and CDR2 is FRNRAP. Trimming left V 7 bases short and J 10 bases short, with 26 bases between. Here the CDR3 DNA reads TGTGCTAGTGACGATGGGGATAGGGGGAGGGCCCGGGAGCAGTTCTTC. Translation: CASDDGDRGRAREQFF. Filled out from reference TRBV12-5 and TRBJ2-1, the complete variable domain reads DARVTQTPRHKVTEMGQEVTMRCQPILGHNTVFWYRQTMMQGLELLAYFRNRAPLDDSGMPKDRFSAEMPDATLATLKIQPSEPRDSAVYFCASDDGDRGRAREQFFGPGTRLTVL.

This clone occurred a few times. The chain has TRBV5-1 and TRBJ2-7; 9 bases align to TRBD1. The CDR3 length is 15 residues. Germline-derived CDR1 and CDR2 are SGHRS and YFSETQ. V was pared by 4 bases and J by 6 bases, with 11 bases of the junction left unmatched. CDR3 nucleotides: TGCGCCAGCAGCGCGACAGGGGGACTCCCGGGCGAGCAGTACTTC. Translated: CASSATGGLPGEQYF.

This rearrangement joins TRBV7-9 to TRBJ1-4; weak D call: TRBD1 (6 bases). This CDR3 contains 13 residues. V lost 6 bases and J lost 9, with 14 bases in between. Per germline, CDR1 SEHNR and CDR2 FQNEAQ (reference sequence). Written as DNA, the CDR3 is TGTGCCAGCAGTCAACCGGGACACAAAAAACTGTTTTTT. It translates to CASSQPGHKKLFF.

Concerning this clone itself: The sample has other DNA sequences that encode this CDR3 too. V is TRBV5-1 and J is TRBJ2-7; unclear D gene. V was pared by 0 bases and J by 2 bases, with 9 bases between. In germline, CDR1 is SGHRS, CDR2 YFSETQ. The CDR3 sequence is 14 residues long. The CDR3 loop is CASSLGGPTYEQYF. For the CDR3, the DNA is TGCGCCAGCAGCTTGGGTGGACCCACCTACGAGCAGTACTTC. The variable domain in full, with the rest retrieved from reference TRBV5-1 and TRBJ2-7, is KAGVTQTPRYLIKTRGQQVTLSCSPISGHRSVSWYQQTPGQGLQFLFEYFSETQRNKGNFPGRFSGRQFSNSRSEMNVSTLELGDSALYLCASSLGGPTYEQYFGPGTRLTVT.

The CDR3 nucleotides read TGTGCCAGCAGCCAAGGGTCGGGACTCCGCTCTGGAAACACCATATATTTT. Its translation is CASSQGSGLRSGNTIYF. This chain uses TRBV3-1 (or the pseudogene TRBV3-2) with TRBJ1-3, with a tentative D call TRBD1 (5 bases). The CDR3 consists of 17 residues. CDR1 and CDR2 from the germline V gene are LGHDT and YNNKEL (reference sequence). V was cut by 1 base and J by 0 bases, with 13 bases left in between.

This clone was picked up one time. The genes are TRBV5-1 and TRBJ1-1; unclear D gene. The length of the CDR3 is 13 residues. The germline V gene has CDR1 SGHRS and CDR2 YFSETQ. The V end was cut by 2 bases, the J end by 5 bases, with 10 bases between. As DNA, the CDR3 is TGCGCCAGCAGCTTAAGTGGAGCAACTGAAGCTTTCTTT. This encodes CASSLSGATEAFF.

The chain is built from TRBV7-9 and TRBJ2-1, with D unclear. Germline CDR1 SEHNR, CDR2 FQNEAQ (reference sequence). Trimming removed 4 bases from V and 6 bases from J, with 1 base in between. The CDR3 extends over 10 amino acids. The CDR3 DNA reads as TGTGCCAGCAGCTCCAATGAGCAGTTCTTC. It is translated as CASSSNEQFF.

V and J are TRBV7-3 and TRBJ2-5; D gene uncertain. Germline V gene sequence: CDR1 SGHTA, CDR2 FQGTGA. The CDR3 is made up of 12 amino acids. The V end lost 2 bases, the J end lost 5 bases, and 6 bases lay between the germline ends. The CDR3 here is CASSLVGETQYF. DNA for the CDR3: TGTGCCAGCAGCTTAGTAGGGGAGACCCAGTACTTC.

The chain has TRBV2 and TRBJ2-3; perhaps D is TRBD1 or TRBD2 (5 bases each). The CDR3 extends over 15 amino acids. V shed 0 bases and J shed 2 bases, with 9 bases lying between them. Germline assignment: CDR1 SNHLY and CDR2 FYNNEI. The DNA for the CDR3 is TGTGCCAGCAGTGAAGCGGGACGGTCCACAGATACGCAGTATTTT. Translating it yields CASSEAGRSTDTQYF. Full variable domain (outside the CDR3, taken from reference TRBV2 and TRBJ2-3): EPEVTQTPSHQVTQMGQEVILRCVPISNHLYFYWYRQILGQKVEFLVSFYNNEISEKSEIFDDQFSVERPDGSNFTLKIRSTKLEDSAMYFCASSEAGRSTDTQYFGPGTRLTVL.

This chain connects TRBV5-1 to TRBJ2-2; D not resolved. The CDR3 covers 15 residues. In germline, CDR1 is SGHRS, CDR2 YFSETQ. Trimming cost V 1 base and J 1 base, with 8 bases left between them. The CDR3 nucleotides read TGCGCCAGCAGCTTGTTCGGAGAGAACACCGGGGAGCTGTTTTTT. It translates to CASSLFGENTGELFF.

This clone has a single count. The chain recombines TRBV2 with TRBJ1-6, with D hard to call. The CDR3 totals 16 residues. Germline CDR1 SNHLY, CDR2 FYNNEI. Trimming shortened V by 2 bases and J by 6 bases, and 14 bases separated the two germline ends. The CDR3 DNA reads as TGTGCCAGCAGTGAACCCCCGGAGGAAACTAATTCACCCCTCCACTTT. Translating gives CASSEPPEETNSPLHF.

This clone was detected only once. This rearrangement joins TRBV5-1 to TRBJ2-1, with 7 bases identical to TRBD1. Losses at the gene ends were 4 bases for V and 0 bases for J; bases not matched to a gene: 4. Looked up from germline, CDR1 is SGHRS and CDR2 is YFSETQ. The CDR3 spans 15 residues. CDR3 DNA: TGCGCCAGCAGCCCCGGGGACAGCTCCTACAATGAGCAGTTCTTC. Its protein product is CASSPGDSSYNEQFF.